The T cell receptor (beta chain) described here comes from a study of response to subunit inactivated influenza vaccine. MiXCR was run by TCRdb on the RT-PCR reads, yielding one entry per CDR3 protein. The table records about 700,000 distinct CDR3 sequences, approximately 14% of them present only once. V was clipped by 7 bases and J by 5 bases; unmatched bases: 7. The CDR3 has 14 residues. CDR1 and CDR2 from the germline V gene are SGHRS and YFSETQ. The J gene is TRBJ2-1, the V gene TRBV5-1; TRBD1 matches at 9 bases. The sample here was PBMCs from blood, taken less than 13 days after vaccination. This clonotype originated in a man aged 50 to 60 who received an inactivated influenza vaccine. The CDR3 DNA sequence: TGCGCCAGCCGGACAGGGGAGGATCACAATGAGCAGTTCTTC. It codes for CASRTGEDHNEQFF.